This T cell receptor beta chain was obtained from a study of cytomegalovirus exposure and HLA in healthy donors. Study as a whole: Later, an analysis reported that the 120 or so validation repertoires had used the same platform as the approximately 690 first-cohort repertoires.

Trimming shortened V by 7 bases and J by 0 bases, and 19 bases separated the two germline ends. CDR1 SGHVS and CDR2 FQNEAQ come from the germline V gene. The CDR3 covers 18 residues. Whole-study results and caveats: Most TCRs appeared rarely, but some public TCRs recurred in many donors. The study labeled under 200 TCR beta chains cytomegalovirus-associated. First-cohort TCR clusters were later found to tend to co-occur in the 120 or so validation repertoires.

Libraries were prepared by immunoSEQ multiplex PCR; TCRdb keeps only in-frame clonotypes and omits some of them. The table lists 100,000 to 150,000 clones, about 85% of them singletons. A note on this clone: No antigen is known for it.

The V and J genes are TRBV7-8 and TRBJ1-6; D gene ambiguous. This TCR was sampled from a woman in her 30s in good health and CMV-seronegative. Sequenced input: PBMCs. In nucleotides, the CDR3 is TGTGCCAGCATCCCCACTGGGTGGGAGAGCTCCTATAATTCACCCCTCCACTTT. This gives the protein CASIPTGWESSYNSPLHF. The entire variable domain, with the rest obtained from reference TRBV7-8 and TRBJ1-6, is as follows: GAGVSQSPRYKVAKRGQDVALRCDPISGHVSLFWYQQALGQGPEFLTYFQNEAQLDKSGLPSDRFFAERPEGSVSTLKIQRTQQEDSAVYLCASIPTGWESSYNSPLHFGNGTRLTVT.